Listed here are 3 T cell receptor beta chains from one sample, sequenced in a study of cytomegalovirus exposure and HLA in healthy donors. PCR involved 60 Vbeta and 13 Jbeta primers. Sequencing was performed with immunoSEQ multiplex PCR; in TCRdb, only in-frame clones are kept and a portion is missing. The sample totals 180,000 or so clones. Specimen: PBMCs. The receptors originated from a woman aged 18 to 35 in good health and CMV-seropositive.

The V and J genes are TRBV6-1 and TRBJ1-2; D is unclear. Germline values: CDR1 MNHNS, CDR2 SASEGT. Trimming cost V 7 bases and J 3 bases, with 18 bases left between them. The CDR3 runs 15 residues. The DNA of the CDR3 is TGTGCCAGCAACTTCCGAGGTCAATCCTACTATGGCTACACCTTC. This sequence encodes CASNFRGQSYYGYTF.

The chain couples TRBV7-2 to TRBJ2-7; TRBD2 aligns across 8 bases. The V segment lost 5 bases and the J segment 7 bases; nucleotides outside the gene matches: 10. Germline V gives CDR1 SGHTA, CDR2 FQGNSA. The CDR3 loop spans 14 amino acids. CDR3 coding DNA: TGTGCCAGCAGCCTTAGCGGGATGACGTGGGAGCAGTACTTC. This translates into CASSLSGMTWEQYF.

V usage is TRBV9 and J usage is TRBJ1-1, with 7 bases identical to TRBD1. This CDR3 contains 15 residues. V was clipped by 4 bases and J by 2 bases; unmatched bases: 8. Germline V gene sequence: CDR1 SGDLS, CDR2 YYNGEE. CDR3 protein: CASSLQGPPNTEAFF. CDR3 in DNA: TGTGCCAGCAGCCTACAGGGGCCGCCAAACACTGAAGCTTTCTTT.